This T cell receptor (beta chain) derives from a study of shared clonotypes between healthy human individuals. The protocol was immunoSEQ multiplex PCR, while the TCRdb copy is restricted to in-frame clones and leaves out a portion. This table has a few million clones, about nine tenths appearing once. V was pared by 9 bases and J by 4 bases, with 13 bases between. This CDR3 contains 12 residues. CDR1 MNHEY and CDR2 SMNVEV come from the germline V gene (reference sequence). Source material: naive CD4+ T cells from PBMCs. Subset described: CD45RA+ positively selected. The sequence was obtained from a man aged 18 to 35 in good health. Some clones in this sample may be carry-over from other donors' samples. This chain links TRBV27 with TRBJ2-7; D gene uncertain. The CDR3 here is CARPNPDYEQYF. Here the CDR3 DNA reads TGTGCCAGACCAAATCCGGATTACGAGCAGTACTTC.